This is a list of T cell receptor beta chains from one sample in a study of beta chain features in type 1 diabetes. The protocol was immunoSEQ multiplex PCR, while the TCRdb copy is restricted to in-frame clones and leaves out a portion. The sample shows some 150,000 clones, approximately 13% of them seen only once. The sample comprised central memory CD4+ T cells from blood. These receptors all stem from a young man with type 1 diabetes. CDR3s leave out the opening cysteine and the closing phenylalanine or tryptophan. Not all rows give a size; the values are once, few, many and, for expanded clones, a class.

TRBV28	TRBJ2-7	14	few	ASSSLRDSPSYEQY
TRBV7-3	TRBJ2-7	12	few	ASSLRDPTYEQY
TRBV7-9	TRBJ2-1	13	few	ASSLEQGLGDEQF
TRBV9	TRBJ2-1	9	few	ASSVDNEQF
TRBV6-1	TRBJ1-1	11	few	ASSGEGLTQAF
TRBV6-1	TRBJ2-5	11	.	ASSRAVQETQY
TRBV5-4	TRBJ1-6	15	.	ASSYSQGQGRSSPLH
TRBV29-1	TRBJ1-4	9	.	SARDNEKLF
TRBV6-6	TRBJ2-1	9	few	ASSPLSEQF
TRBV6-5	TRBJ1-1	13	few	ASSYPGQGRGRAF